This T cell receptor (beta chain) was captured by sequencing in a study of cytomegalovirus exposure and HLA in healthy donors. Note on this clone: Its antigen is as yet unknown.

Study-wide points: The study listed 164 cytomegalovirus-associated TCR beta chains.

Data came from immunoSEQ multiplex PCR; TCRdb stores just in-frame clones and leaves some out. The profile shows 70,000 to 90,000 clones, around four fifths of them singletons. The V end lost 0 bases, the J end lost 2 bases, and 8 bases lay between the germline ends. Germline CDR1 is MGHRA and CDR2 is YSYEKL. The CDR3 length is 16 residues. The J gene is TRBJ2-6, the V gene TRBV4-1, with D tentatively TRBD1 (6 bases). This clonotype was sampled from a man under 40 in good health and CMV-seronegative. The specimen was PBMCs. CDR3 amino acids: CASSQDSGAGANVLTF. The CDR3 region has the DNA TGCGCCAGCAGCCAAGATTCAGGGGCTGGGGCCAACGTCCTGACTTTC.